The clone carrying this T cell receptor (beta chain) was counted between two and nine times. This entry belongs to a study of blood T cell repertoires in COVID-19. Sequenced by immunoSEQ multiplex PCR; TCRdb stores in-frame clones only, minus some. The repertoire has about 140,000 clones, over 60% of them found once; the top ten carry over 4%. The CDR3 contains 15 residues. Trimming cost V 4 bases and J 0 bases, with 13 bases left between them. Germline CDR1 reads SGHRS; CDR2 reads YFSETQ. This TCR was recovered from a woman aged 80 or over with active or convalescent COVID-19. The specimen sequenced was peripheral blood. The chain carries TRBV5-1 and TRBJ1-1; D unresolved. The DNA for the CDR3 is TGCGCCAGCAGCGGTGAACTTACAGTGAACACTGAAGCTTTCTTT. Residues: CASSGELTVNTEAFF.